These 3 T cell receptor beta chains share one sample of origin, sequenced in a study of shared clonotypes between healthy human individuals. Terminally differentiated effector memory CD45RA+ cells were excluded from the naive CD8 cells, which were CD45RO-negative and positively selected for CCR7. Sequencing used immunoSEQ multiplex PCR; TCRdb keeps in-frame clones, though not all of them. The sample shows around 2,000,000 clones, about 94% of them seen only once. Material: naive CD8+ T cells sorted from blood. Receptors originate from a man between 18 and 35 years old in good health.

The chain recombines TRBV6-6 with TRBJ2-7; 10 nucleotides align to TRBD1. Looked up from germline, CDR1 is MNHNY and CDR2 is SVGAGI (reference sequence). The ends lost 1 base at V and 9 bases at J; junction bases unmatched: 9. CDR3 length: 15 amino acids. CDR3 sequence: CASSYFGQGGDGQYF. For the CDR3, the DNA is TGTGCCAGCAGTTACTTTGGACAGGGGGGTGATGGGCAGTACTTC.

This sequence joins TRBV4-2 and TRBJ1-1; 7 bases agree with TRBD1. Looked up from germline, CDR1 is LGHNA and CDR2 is YNFKEQ. This CDR3 comprises 15 residues. V dropped 0 bases and J dropped 0; count of bases not matched to a gene: 1. CDR3 amino acids: CASSQDGTVNTEAFF. The CDR3 DNA sequence: TGTGCCAGCAGCCAAGACGGGACAGTGAACACTGAAGCTTTCTTT.

V is TRBV29-1 and J is TRBJ2-3; no definite D call. Deletions cut 5 bases from V and 3 bases from J, with 6 bases between. This CDR3 contains 11 residues. Looked up from germline, CDR1 is SQVTM and CDR2 is ANQGSEA. The CDR3 coding sequence is TGCAGCGTTCGGGTAACAGATACGCAGTATTTT. Protein sequence: CSVRVTDTQYF.